This TCR beta chain emerged from a study of monozygotic twins with inflammatory bowel disease. Whole-study results and caveats: Inverse Simpson values showed less TCRbeta diversity in IBD patients than in their healthy co-twins.

Worth noting for this clonotype: The antigen is unknown.

Reprocessing the 5' RACE reads, TCRdb reports a single entry for every CDR3 protein and omits DNA. The listing records 300,000 to 350,000 distinct CDR3 sequences. The germline V gene has CDR1 DFQATT and CDR2 SNEGSKA (reference sequence). This CDR3 comprises 15 residues. The receptor's source is a human donor with ulcerative colitis or Crohn's disease, or a healthy co-twin of an affected twin (not recorded which). This chain connects TRBV20-1 to TRBJ1-5; TCRdb calls TRBD1, which cannot be checked without DNA. The source material was blood. The CDR3 spells CSARVGGRQGQPQHF.